This T cell receptor beta chain appears in the sequencing data of a study of pediatric ulcerative colitis. Study background: Most patients had pancolitis, and two had left-sided colitis.

One to two pinch biopsies were taken from the rectum during colonoscopy. The protocol was immunoSEQ multiplex PCR, while the TCRdb copy is restricted to in-frame clones and leaves out a portion. The sample consists of tens of thousands of clones, about 75% of them appearing once. Per germline, CDR1 MNHNS and CDR2 SASEGT. The CDR3 runs to 14 residues. Germline trimming cut 7 bases from V and 1 base from J; bases unmatched to any gene: 7. The origin of this receptor is a boy younger than 18 with severe ulcerative colitis. The rearrangement uses TRBV6-1 and TRBJ2-7; 7 bases line up with TRBD1. Sequencing used gut tissue. CDR3 in amino acids: CASKRGTASYEQYF. The CDR3 nucleotides read TGTGCCAGCAAGCGTGGGACAGCTTCCTACGAGCAGTACTTC.